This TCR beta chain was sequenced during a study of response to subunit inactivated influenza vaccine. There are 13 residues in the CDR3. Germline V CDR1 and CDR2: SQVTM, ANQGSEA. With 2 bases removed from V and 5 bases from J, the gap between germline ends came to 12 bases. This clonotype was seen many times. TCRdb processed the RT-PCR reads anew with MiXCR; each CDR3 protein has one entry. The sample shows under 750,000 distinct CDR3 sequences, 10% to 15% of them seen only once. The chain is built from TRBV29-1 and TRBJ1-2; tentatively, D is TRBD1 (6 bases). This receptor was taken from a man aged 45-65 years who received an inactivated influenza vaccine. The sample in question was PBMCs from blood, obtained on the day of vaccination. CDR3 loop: CSVELGADYGYTF. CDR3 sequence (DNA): TGCAGCGTTGAACTGGGGGCGGATTATGGCTACACCTTC.